This passage covers 21 T cell receptor beta chains from one sample sequenced in a study of OX40 agonist ivuxolimab in advanced cancers. The method was immunoSEQ multiplex PCR; TCRdb's version includes in-frame clones alone and lacks a portion of them. This sample has more than 70,000 clones, with 92% found just once. Sequencing used CD4+ or CD8+ T cells sorted from blood, obtained in a trial of the OX40 agonist ivuxolimab. These TCRs come from an adult with an advanced solid tumor such as melanoma, head and neck, liver or kidney cancer.

The chain carries TRBV5-6 and TRBJ2-5, with TRBD1 matching 9 bases. Germline CDR1 and CDR2: SGHDT and YYEEEE. CDR3 length equals 14 residues. J lost 5 bases, V lost 4 bases, and 6 bases had no gene match. Here the CDR3 reads CASSRDRVGETQYF. The CDR3 bases are TGTGCCAGCAGCCGGGACAGGGTTGGGGAGACCCAGTACTTC.

This chain links TRBV7-2 with TRBJ1-2; TRBD1 matches 8 bases. CDR3 length equals 18 residues. Germline CDR1 SGHTA, CDR2 FQGNSA. The V gene end was trimmed by 5 bases and the J gene end by 4 bases; junction bases not matched to a gene: 18. The CDR3 nucleotides are TGTGCCAGCAGCAAAGTGAGGACAGGGTTAGCCGCCGGCTATGGCTACACCTTC. It translates to CASSKVRTGLAAGYGYTF.

CDR3 sequence (DNA): TGTGCCAGCAGCCTGACACAGGGGAGGAACACTGAAGCTTTCTTT. This sequence encodes CASSLTQGRNTEAFF. This rearrangement joins TRBV7-9 to TRBJ1-1; TRBD1 matches at 7 bases. With 5 bases clipped from V and 1 base from J, the junction kept 7 bases outside the gene matches. Germline CDR1 SEHNR, CDR2 FQNEAQ (reference sequence). The CDR3 loop spans 15 amino acids.

This rearrangement joins TRBV29-1 to TRBJ2-1, with 9 bases matching TRBD2. Germline assignment: CDR1 SQVTM and CDR2 ANQGSEA. This CDR3 is 16 amino acids long. V was clipped by 8 bases and J by 0 bases; unmatched bases: 11. CDR3 sequence reads: CSFYLAGVPSYNEQFF. CDR3 nucleotides: TGCAGCTTTTACTTAGCGGGAGTACCCTCCTACAATGAGCAGTTCTTC.

The gene calls are TRBV18 and TRBJ1-5; D not certain. Per germline, CDR1 KGHSH and CDR2 LQKENI. V lost 6 bases and J lost 4, with 16 bases in between. This CDR3 has 15 amino acids. As DNA, the CDR3 is TGTGCCAGCTCCGTAAGGCCGGAAGGGAATCAGCCCCAGCATTTT. The encoded protein is CASSVRPEGNQPQHF.

The chain has TRBV5-1 and TRBJ2-2; TRBD1 matches 8 bases. CDR3 length: 15 amino acids. The V gene's germline CDR1 is SGHRS and CDR2 YFSETQ. J gave up 0 bases and V 4 bases, and 2 bases lay outside the gene matches. The CDR3: CASSRGQANTGELFF. In nucleotides, the CDR3 is TGCGCCAGCAGCCGGGGACAGGCGAACACCGGGGAGCTGTTTTTT.

The chain links TRBV5-1 to TRBJ1-2; D perhaps matches TRBD1 (5 bases). Deletions cut 4 bases from V and 0 bases from J, with 13 bases between. The CDR3 length is 15 residues. CDR1 SGHRS and CDR2 YFSETQ come from the germline V gene. The CDR3 DNA reads TGCGCCAGCAGCCCTCCGGGGGGGACTAACTATGGCTACACCTTC. It codes for CASSPPGGTNYGYTF.

The rearrangement uses TRBV28 and TRBJ1-5; 10 nucleotides line up with TRBD1. Germline V gene data show CDR1 as MDHEN and CDR2 as SYDVKM. CDR3 length: 19 residues. With V trimmed by 6 bases and J by 0 bases, 14 bases remained unmatched. The DNA for the CDR3 is TGTGCCAGCAGCCCAGTCGACAGGGGGCCGGGGTATAGCAATCAGCCCCAGCATTTT. Encoded protein: CASSPVDRGPGYSNQPQHF.

This clone was recorded once. The V call is TRBV2, the J call TRBJ1-3, with D perhaps matching TRBD1 (6 bases). Deletions cut 9 bases from V and 5 bases from J, with 11 bases between. Germline values: CDR1 SNHLY, CDR2 FYNNEI. This CDR3 has 12 amino acids. DNA for the CDR3: TGTGCCAGAGGGGGAGGGCGAAACACCATATATTTT. Its translation: CARGGGRNTIYF.

This clone was detected only a few times. The CDR3 region is CSVEEDEGLYGYTF. In DNA, the CDR3 is TGCAGCGTTGAAGAGGATGAGGGGCTCTATGGCTACACCTTC. The chain uses TRBV29-1 and TRBJ1-2; D perhaps matches TRBD1 (5 bases). The CDR3 extends over 14 amino acids. Trimming shortened V by 0 bases and J by 4 bases, and 12 bases separated the two germline ends. Germline CDR1 and CDR2: SQVTM and ANQGSEA. Looking up the rest from reference TRBV29-1 and TRBJ1-2 gives the full variable domain: SAVISQKPSRDICQRGTSLTIQCQVDSQVTMMFWYRQQPGQSLTLIATANQGSEATYESGFVIDKFPISRPNLTFSTLTVSNMSPEDSSIYLCSVEEDEGLYGYTFGSGTRLTVV.

The chain couples TRBV19 to TRBJ2-3; no reliable D call. The length of the CDR3 is 15 residues. Trimming took off 5 bases at V and 3 bases at J, with 15 bases between the two ends. Germline values: CDR1 LNHDA, CDR2 SQIVND (reference sequence). The CDR3 reads CASSSSILVTDTQYF. The CDR3 DNA sequence: TGTGCCAGTAGTTCCTCGATTCTTGTTACAGATACGCAGTATTTT.

In this sample, this clone turned up once. This chain uses TRBV7-8 with TRBJ1-2; D is possibly TRBD1 (5 bases). In germline, CDR1 is SGHVS, CDR2 FQNEAQ. This CDR3 has 14 amino acids. Trimming stripped 1 base from V and 1 base from J, with 7 bases between. CDR3 sequence reads: CASSLGGLNYGYTF. DNA of the CDR3: TGTGCCAGCAGCTTAGGGGGCCTTAACTATGGCTACACCTTC.

The gene calls are TRBV5-1 and TRBJ2-7, with 7 bases matching TRBD2. Germline CDR1 reads SGHRS; CDR2 reads YFSETQ. This CDR3 contains 15 residues. V shed 0 bases, J shed 0 bases, and the junction held 3 bases outside the gene matches. The CDR3, as DNA: TGCGCCAGCAGCTTGGCGGCTAGCGGCTCCTACGAGCAGTACTTC. Translated, it gives CASSLAASGSYEQYF.

The rearrangement links TRBV6-1 to TRBJ2-5, with TRBD2 identical over 10 bases. The germline CDR1 and CDR2 sequences are MNHNS and SASEGT. The V and J ends lost 1 base and 2 bases, in that order; junction bases with no gene match: 4. CDR3 length: 16 residues. The CDR3 DNA is TGTGCCAGCAGTGAAGTTTGGACTAGCGGACAAGAGACCCAGTACTTC. Translated, it gives CASSEVWTSGQETQYF.

The chain has TRBV9 and TRBJ2-2, with no clear D. The germline V gene has CDR1 SGDLS and CDR2 YYNGEE. V dropped 0 bases and J dropped 6 bases, with 9 bases sitting between them. The CDR3 runs to 14 residues. The CDR3 spells CASSVGRTPGELFF. CDR3 coding DNA: TGTGCCAGCAGCGTAGGGCGTACTCCCGGGGAGCTGTTTTTT. The whole variable domain, remainder taken from reference TRBV9 and TRBJ2-2, is DSGVTQTPKHLITATGQRVTLRCSPRSGDLSVYWYQQSLDQGLQFLIQYYNGEERAKGNILERFSAQQFPDLHSELNLSSLELGDSALYFCASSVGRTPGELFFGEGSRLTVL.

The V gene is TRBV7-2, the J gene TRBJ1-1; maybe TRBD1 (6 bases). Germline-derived CDR1 and CDR2 are SGHTA and FQGNSA. The CDR3 has 14 amino acids. Trimming pared 0 bases from V and 4 bases from J, leaving 9 bases between. CDR3 in DNA: TGTGCCAGCAGCTTAGCGGGGGCGGGCACTGAAGCTTTCTTT. Protein sequence: CASSLAGAGTEAFF.

The rearrangement joins TRBV29-1 to TRBJ1-1; no firm D call. This CDR3 has 13 amino acids. Looked up from germline, CDR1 is SQVTM and CDR2 is ANQGSEA. V lost 0 bases and J 8 bases, leaving 13 bases between the germline ends. CDR3 region: CSVEDPGRGEAFF. DNA for the CDR3: TGCAGCGTTGAAGATCCGGGCCGAGGGGAAGCTTTCTTT.

This sequence joins TRBV6-6 and TRBJ2-7; the match to TRBD2 covers 8 bases. The CDR3 has 15 residues. With 2 bases clipped from V and 4 bases from J, the junction kept 7 bases outside the gene matches. The germline gives CDR1 MNHNY, CDR2 SVGAGI (reference sequence). As DNA, the CDR3 is TGTGCCAGCAGTTACCTGGGACTAGATGGGTACGAGCAGTACTTC. Its translation: CASSYLGLDGYEQYF.

The DNA of the CDR3 is TGTGCCACCAGCAGAGATATGCAGGTTGGGACCGGGGAGCTGTTTTTT. Protein sequence: CATSRDMQVGTGELFF. The chain recombines TRBV15 with TRBJ2-2; D is unclear. Trimming removed 0 bases from V and 5 bases from J, with 13 bases in between. CDR1 and CDR2 (germline): LNHNV, YYDKDF (reference sequence). This CDR3 has 16 amino acids. Full variable domain (rest looked up from reference TRBV15 and TRBJ2-2): DAMVIQNPRYQVTQFGKPVTLSCSQTLNHNVMYWYQQKSSQAPKLLFHYYDKDFNNEADTPDNFQSRRPNTSFCFLDIRSPGLGDTAMYLCATSRDMQVGTGELFFGEGSRLTVL.

V gene TRBV5-5 combines with J gene TRBJ2-3, with a tentative D call TRBD1 (6 bases). The germline V gene encodes CDR1 SGHKS and CDR2 YYEKEE (reference sequence). The CDR3 covers 15 residues. With 5 bases removed from V and 0 bases from J, the gap between germline ends came to 13 bases. The CDR3 loop is CASSPDRTSTDTQYF. CDR3 in DNA: TGTGCCAGCAGTCCTGACAGGACTAGCACAGATACGCAGTATTTT.

This clone appeared a few times. The chain links TRBV28 to TRBJ1-4; 9 nucleotides agree with TRBD1. V lost 6 bases to trimming and J lost 7 bases; unmatched junction nucleotides: 9. The CDR3 is made up of 15 amino acids. Germline assignment: CDR1 MDHEN and CDR2 SYDVKM. CDR3 DNA sequence: TGTGCCAGCAGCCCCATGGGACAGGGAGGTGAAAAACTGTTTTTT. It is translated as CASSPMGQGGEKLFF.